These T cell receptor beta chains were read from a single sample in a study of T cells after yellow fever vaccination. MiXCR, run by TCRdb on the 5' RACE reads, gives a single entry per CDR3 protein. The repertoire includes about 110,000 distinct CDR3 sequences, approximately 8.4% of them detected once, and 25% sits in the top ten. Sequences were derived from CD8+ T cells sorted from PBMCs, sampled 45 days after the yellow fever booster vaccination. The receptors derive from a man aged 30 to 39 who received the YFV17D yellow fever vaccine. Both conserved end residues are part of each CDR3. Fields, in order: D gene, J gene, clone size, V gene, CDR3 protein, CDR3 DNA. A D gene is named only where the DNA matches it firmly. Where a row states a size, it is once, few, many or the class of an expanded clone; other rows omit it.

NA | TRBJ2-5 | many | TRBV27 | CASSFLGQETQYF | TGTGCCAGCAGTTTCCTGGGCCAGGAGACCCAGTACTTC
NA | TRBJ1-5 | many | TRBV12-3/TRBV12-4 | CASSLNQPQHF | TGTGCCAGCAGTCTAAATCAGCCCCAGCATTTT
NA | TRBJ2-7 | NA | TRBV5-1 | CASSATSSYEQYF | TGCGCCAGCAGCGCGACCTCCTCCTACGAGCAGTACTTC
NA | TRBJ2-7 | many | TRBV27 | CASSLEGSHFYEQYF | TGTGCCAGCAGTTTAGAGGGCTCCCACTTCTACGAGCAGTACTTC
NA | TRBJ1-3 | few | TRBV20-1 | CSARAIFHSGNTIYF | TGCAGTGCTAGAGCCATTTTCCACTCTGGAAACACCATATATTTT
NA | TRBJ2-3 | many | TRBV12-3/TRBV12-4 | CASSAGAPSADTQYF | TGTGCCAGCAGTGCCGGAGCCCCCTCCGCCGATACGCAGTATTTT
NA | TRBJ2-7 | many | TRBV9 | CASSADGVTQKGQYF | TGTGCCAGCAGCGCAGACGGGGTGACCCAAAAGGGGCAGTACTTC
NA | TRBJ2-5 | many | TRBV20-1 | CSAPRDAEDFETQYF | TGCAGTGCCCCGCGGGACGCAGAGGATTTTGAGACCCAGTACTTC
NA | TRBJ2-1 | many | TRBV7-2 | CASSLGILSSYNEQFF | TGTGCCAGCAGCTTAGGTATCCTAAGCTCCTACAATGAGCAGTTCTTC
TRBD1 | TRBJ2-7 | few | TRBV2 | CASSPLGTGAYEQYF | TGTGCCAGCAGTCCCTTAGGGACAGGGGCCTACGAGCAGTACTTC
TRBD1 | TRBJ2-7 | many | TRBV27 | CASSLSGTGGYEQYF | TGTGCCAGCAGTTTATCCGGGACAGGGGGTTACGAGCAGTACTTC
NA | TRBJ2-2 | few | TRBV11-2 | CASSLVRDRAGELFF | TGTGCCAGCAGCTTAGTGCGGGATCGGGCCGGGGAGCTGTTTTTT
NA | TRBJ1-3 | NA | TRBV11-2 | CASSPWGGASGNTIYF | TGTGCCAGCAGCCCCTGGGGGGGCGCATCTGGAAACACCATATATTTT
NA | TRBJ1-5 | NA | TRBV28 | CASNNNQPQHF | TGTGCCAGCAACAATAATCAGCCCCAGCATTTT
TRBD2 | TRBJ2-1 | few | TRBV30 | CAWSEGLAGNEQFF | TGTGCCTGGAGTGAGGGACTAGCGGGAAATGAGCAGTTCTTC
TRBD1 | TRBJ2-7 | many | TRBV5-1 | CASSLDRDRFYEQYF | TGCGCCAGCAGCTTAGACAGGGACCGCTTCTACGAGCAGTACTTC
TRBD1 | TRBJ1-2 | NA | TRBV19 | CATQGAVADGYTF | TGTGCCACACAGGGGGCTGTTGCGGATGGCTACACCTTC
NA | TRBJ2-7 | NA | TRBV5-1 | CASSLRMFGELTFYEQYF | TGCGCCAGCAGCTTGCGGATGTTTGGGGAACTTACTTTCTACGAGCAGTACTTC
TRBD2 | TRBJ2-3 | NA | TRBV7-3 | CASSRGREPTDTQYF | TGTGCCAGCAGCCGCGGGAGGGAGCCCACAGATACGCAGTATTTT
NA | TRBJ2-5 | NA | TRBV12-3/TRBV12-4 | CASSPEQGPETQYF | TGTGCCAGCAGTCCAGAACAGGGTCCGGAGACCCAGTACTTC
NA | TRBJ2-7 | many | TRBV2 | CASRNTPISPWEQYF | TGTGCCAGCAGGAACACACCAATATCCCCTTGGGAGCAGTACTTC
NA | TRBJ2-7 | NA | TRBV11-2 | CASSLDRQYF | TGTGCCAGCAGCTTAGATAGGCAGTACTTC
NA | TRBJ2-4 | NA | TRBV11-2 | CASSLTALWGQNIQYF | TGTGCCAGCAGCTTAACGGCCCTATGGGGGCAGAACATTCAGTACTTC
NA | TRBJ2-7 | NA | TRBV9 | CASSPSGGPTYEQYF | TGTGCCAGCAGCCCTAGTGGGGGACCGACCTACGAGCAGTACTTC
NA | TRBJ1-1 | many | TRBV20-1 | CSASLEAMNTEAFF | TGCAGTGCTTCCTTAGAGGCGATGAACACTGAAGCTTTCTTT
TRBD2 | TRBJ2-1 | few | TRBV2 | CAIRASGSLLQFF | TGTGCCATCCGGGCTAGCGGGAGCCTATTGCAGTTCTTC
TRBD2 | TRBJ2-3 | many | TRBV20-1 | CSALGLGLVSTDTQYF | TGCAGTGCCCTGGGACTTGGACTAGTTAGCACAGATACGCAGTATTTT
NA | TRBJ2-1 | NA | TRBV7-8 | CASNPYPGSYNEQFF | TGTGCCAGCAATCCCTATCCGGGCTCCTACAATGAGCAGTTCTTC
TRBD1 | TRBJ2-7 | many | TRBV30 | CAFDRGYEQYF | TGTGCCTTTGACAGGGGGTACGAGCAGTACTTC